The present entry profiles one TCR beta chain with its context. Its target is not known. The PCR had 60 Vbeta and 13 Jbeta primers. Profiled with immunoSEQ multiplex PCR; TCRdb holds only in-frame clones, not every one. The sample has around 120,000 clones, approximately 84% seen once. This entry comes from a study of cytomegalovirus exposure and HLA in healthy donors. General study results and limits: Researchers had no immune exposure information except CMV serostatus available.

Per the germline V gene, CDR1 is SGHVS and CDR2 is FNYEAQ. The V and J ends lost 2 bases and 2 bases, in that order; junction bases with no gene match: 6. The length of the CDR3 is 17 residues. The source material was PBMCs. The TCR comes from a man in his fifties in good health and CMV-seronegative. V usage is TRBV7-6 and J usage is TRBJ2-4; 10 bases align to TRBD1. The CDR3 DNA sequence: TGTGCCAGCAGCTTACTAGACAGGGGGCTACCCAAAAACATTCAGTACTTC. This sequence encodes CASSLLDRGLPKNIQYF.